One sample yielded the 7 T cell receptor beta chains listed below, sequenced in a study of blood T cell repertoires in COVID-19. Libraries were prepared by immunoSEQ multiplex PCR; TCRdb keeps only in-frame clonotypes and omits some of them. The repertoire holds 200,000 to 250,000 clones, with just under 85% as singletons. The sample taken for sequencing was peripheral blood. These receptors came from a woman aged 50 to 60 with active or convalescent COVID-19.

This rearrangement joins TRBV6-5 to TRBJ1-1, with D maybe TRBD1 (6 bases). Germline lookup yields CDR1 MNHEY and CDR2 SVGAGI. V lost 6 bases, J lost 5 bases, and 13 bases lay in between. This CDR3 comprises 13 residues. The CDR3 region is CASSLHRATEAFF. The CDR3 nucleotides are TGTGCCAGCAGCCTTCACAGGGCGACTGAAGCTTTCTTT.

The rearrangement links TRBV24-1 to TRBJ1-1; D uncertain. This CDR3 spans 13 amino acids. Trimming removed 10 bases from V and 5 bases from J, with 16 bases in between. The germline gives CDR1 KGHDR, CDR2 SFDVKD. The CDR3 bases are TGTGCCACTCAATCAAACGGAGGGACTGAAGCTTTCTTT. This translates into CATQSNGGTEAFF.

This sequence joins TRBV7-9 and TRBJ2-7; D is perhaps TRBD1 (6 bases). The CDR3 is 16 residues long. Trimming removed 7 bases at V and 0 bases at J, with 19 bases between. Germline-derived CDR1 and CDR2 are SEHNR and FQNEAQ (reference sequence). DNA of the CDR3: TGTGCCAGCACCACGATAGGGGGAGCGCTCTCCTACGAGCAGTACTTC. Translated: CASTTIGGALSYEQYF.

This chain connects TRBV5-4 to TRBJ2-1; 8 bases agree with TRBD2. The CDR3 is made up of 15 amino acids. V shed 4 bases and J 3 bases; nucleotides not matched to a gene: 6. Germline V lookup: CDR1 SGHNT, CDR2 YYREEE (reference sequence). The CDR3: CASSLSGSYYNEQFF. The CDR3 DNA is TGTGCCAGCAGCCTGAGCGGGAGTTACTACAATGAGCAGTTCTTC. Drawing the rest from reference TRBV5-4 and TRBJ2-1, the complete variable domain is ETGVTQSPTHLIKTRGQQVTLRCSSQSGHNTVSWYQQALGQGPQFIFQYYREEENGRGNFPPRFSGLQFPNYSSELNVNALELDDSALYLCASSLSGSYYNEQFFGPGTRLTVL.

The CDR3 DNA sequence: TGTGCCAGCAGACTAACTACAACAGATACGCAGTATTTT. Protein sequence: CASRLTTTDTQYF. This chain links TRBV12-3 or TRBV12-4 with TRBJ2-3; D call uncertain. CDR3 length equals 13 residues. V was shortened by 6 bases and J by 3 bases, with 10 bases between the two germline ends.

This chain links TRBV29-1 with TRBJ1-3; possible D gene TRBD1, 6 bases. V lost 7 bases and J lost 4, with 17 bases in between. Germline CDR1 and CDR2: SQVTM and ANQGSEA. The CDR3 consists of 14 residues. The CDR3 nucleotides read TGCAGCGCCACCAGACAGGCTGAAGGAAACACCATATATTTT. The encoded protein is CSATRQAEGNTIYF.

The chain uses TRBV5-1 and TRBJ1-1, with TRBD1 matching over 7 bases. Germline CDR1 reads SGHRS; CDR2 reads YFSETQ. Unmatched junction bases numbered 7, after V lost 5 bases and J lost 0 bases. The CDR3 has 15 residues. This chain's CDR3 is CASRAGQQMNTEAFF. The CDR3 DNA is TGCGCCAGCAGGGCGGGACAGCAGATGAACACTGAAGCTTTCTTT.